This T cell receptor (beta chain) originates from a study of spatial heterogeneity in lung cancer. Study-wide findings and caveats: One measure, the expanded intratumoral alpha and beta TCR count, tracked tumor mutation counts. Expanded TCR counts, ubiquitous and regional, correlated respectively with ubiquitous and regional nonsynonymous mutation counts.

The presence of a unique molecular identifier marked each TCR cDNA molecule. TCRdb re-called the 5' RACE reads through MiXCR, storing one row per CDR3 protein. Counted here are several thousand distinct CDR3 sequences, 4% to 6% occurring once; the ten biggest clones make up approximately 20%. This clonotype showed up many times. What it binds is unknown. With the library built for alpha chains, this beta chain is off target and its frequency is not meaningful. As for time point: sample taken at primary tumor resection. A total of under 80 untreated early-stage non-small cell lung cancer patients served as donors. The sample in question was lung tumor tissue, obtained at surgery. This receptor was obtained from a male donor with early-stage non-small cell lung cancer.

CDR3 residues: CASSQDNSDGYTF. The DNA for the CDR3 is TGTGCCAGCAGCCAAGATAACTCTGATGGCTACACCTTC. The gene calls are TRBV3-1 and TRBJ1-2, with unresolved D. Germline CDR1 and CDR2: LGHDT and YNNKEL (reference sequence). The CDR3 spans 13 residues. V gave up 0 bases and J gave up 6 bases, with 8 bases separating them. The complete variable domain, with remaining parts taken from reference TRBV3-1 and TRBJ1-2, reads DTAVSQTPKYLVTQMGNDKSIKCEQNLGHDTMYWYKQDSKKFLKIMFSYNNKELIINETVPNRFSPKSPDKAHLNLHINSLELGDSAVYFCASSQDNSDGYTFGSGTRLTVV.